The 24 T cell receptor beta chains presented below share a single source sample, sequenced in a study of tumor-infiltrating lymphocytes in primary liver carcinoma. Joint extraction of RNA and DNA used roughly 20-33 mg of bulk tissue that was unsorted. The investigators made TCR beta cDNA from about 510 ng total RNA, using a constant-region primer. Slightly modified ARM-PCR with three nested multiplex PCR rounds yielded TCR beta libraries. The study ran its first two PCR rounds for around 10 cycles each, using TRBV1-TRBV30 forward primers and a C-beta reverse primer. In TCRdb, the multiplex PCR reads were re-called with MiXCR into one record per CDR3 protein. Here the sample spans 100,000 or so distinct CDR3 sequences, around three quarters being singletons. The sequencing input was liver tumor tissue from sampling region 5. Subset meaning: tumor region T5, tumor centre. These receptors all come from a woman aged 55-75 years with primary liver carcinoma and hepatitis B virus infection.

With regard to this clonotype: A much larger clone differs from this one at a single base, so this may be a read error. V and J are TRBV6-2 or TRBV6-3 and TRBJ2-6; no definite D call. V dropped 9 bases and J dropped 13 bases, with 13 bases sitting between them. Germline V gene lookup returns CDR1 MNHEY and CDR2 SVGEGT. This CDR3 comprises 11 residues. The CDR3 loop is CARSLPLVLTF. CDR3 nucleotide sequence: TGTGCCAGGAGCCTTCCACTTGTCCTGACTTTC.

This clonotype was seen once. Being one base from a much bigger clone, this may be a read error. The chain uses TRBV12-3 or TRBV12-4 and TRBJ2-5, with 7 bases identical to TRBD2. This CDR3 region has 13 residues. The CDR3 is CTSSSRGRETQYF. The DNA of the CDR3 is TGTACCAGCAGTTCCCGCGGGAGAGAGACCCAGTACTTC.

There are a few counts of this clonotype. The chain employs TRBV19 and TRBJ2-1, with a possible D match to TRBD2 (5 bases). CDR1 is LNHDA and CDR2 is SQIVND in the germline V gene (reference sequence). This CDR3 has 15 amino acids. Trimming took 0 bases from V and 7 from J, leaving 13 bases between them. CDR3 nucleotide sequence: TGTGCCAGTAGTATAGATTTACTAGTGGGTAATGAGCAGTTCTTC. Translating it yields CASSIDLLVGNEQFF.

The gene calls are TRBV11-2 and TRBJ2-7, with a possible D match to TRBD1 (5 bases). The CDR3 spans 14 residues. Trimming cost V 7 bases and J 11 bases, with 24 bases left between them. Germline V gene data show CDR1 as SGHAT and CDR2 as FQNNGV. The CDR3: CASNSNRRVLEKYF. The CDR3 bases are TGTGCCAGCAACTCCAACCGCAGGGTTCTCGAAAAGTACTTC. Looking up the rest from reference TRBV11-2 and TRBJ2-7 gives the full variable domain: EAGVAQSPRYKIIEKRQSVAFWCNPISGHATLYWYQQILGQGPKLLIQFQNNGVVDDSQLPKDRFSAERLKGVDSTLKIQPAKLEDSAVYLCASNSNRRVLEKYFGPGTRLTVT.

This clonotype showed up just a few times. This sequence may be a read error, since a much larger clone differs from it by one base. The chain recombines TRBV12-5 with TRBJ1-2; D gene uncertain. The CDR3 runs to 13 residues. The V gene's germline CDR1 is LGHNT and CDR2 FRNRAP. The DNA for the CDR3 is TGTGCTAGTGGTTTGAACAGCGACTATGTCTACACCTTC. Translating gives CASGLNSDYVYTF.

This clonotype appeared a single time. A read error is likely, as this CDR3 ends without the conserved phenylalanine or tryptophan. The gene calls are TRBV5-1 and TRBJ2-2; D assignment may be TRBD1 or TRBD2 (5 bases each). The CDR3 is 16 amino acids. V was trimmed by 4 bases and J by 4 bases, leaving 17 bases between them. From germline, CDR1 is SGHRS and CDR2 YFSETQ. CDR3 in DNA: TGCGCCAGCAGCCAACGGGACGGCAAGAGCACCGGGGAGCTGTTTTAT. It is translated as CASSQRDGKSTGELFY.

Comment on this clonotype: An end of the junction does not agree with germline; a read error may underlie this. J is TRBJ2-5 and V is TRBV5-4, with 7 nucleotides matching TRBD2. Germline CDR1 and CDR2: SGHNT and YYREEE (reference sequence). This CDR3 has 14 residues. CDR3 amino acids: CASSLSGKGETQYF. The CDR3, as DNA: TGTGCCAGCAGCTTAAGCGGGAAGGGAGAGACCCAGTACTTT. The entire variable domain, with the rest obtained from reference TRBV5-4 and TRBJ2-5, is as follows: ETGVTQSPTHLIKTRGQQVTLRCSSQSGHNTVSWYQQALGQGPQFIFQYYREEENGRGNFPPRFSGLQFPNYSSELNVNALELDDSALYLCASSLSGKGETQYFGPGTRLLVL.

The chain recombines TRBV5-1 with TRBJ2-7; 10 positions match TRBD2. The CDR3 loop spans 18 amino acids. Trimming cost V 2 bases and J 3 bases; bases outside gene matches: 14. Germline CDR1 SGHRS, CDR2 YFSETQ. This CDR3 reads CASSFNAVGSGRVYEQYF. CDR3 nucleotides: TGCGCCAGCAGCTTCAACGCCGTAGGGAGCGGGAGGGTCTACGAGCAGTACTTC.

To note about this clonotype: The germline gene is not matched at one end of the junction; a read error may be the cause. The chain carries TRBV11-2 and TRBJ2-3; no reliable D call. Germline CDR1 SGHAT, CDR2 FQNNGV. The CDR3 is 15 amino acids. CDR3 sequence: CTSSFGLGRTDTQYF. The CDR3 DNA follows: TGTACCAGCAGCTTCGGATTAGGACGCACGGATACGCAGTATTTT.

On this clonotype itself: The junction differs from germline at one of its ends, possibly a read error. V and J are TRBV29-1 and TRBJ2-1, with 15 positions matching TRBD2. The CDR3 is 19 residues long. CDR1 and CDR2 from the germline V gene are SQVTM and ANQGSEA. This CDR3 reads CSVEKGLAGGTGSYNEQLF. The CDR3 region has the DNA TGCAGCGTCGAAAAGGGACTAGCGGGAGGAACCGGCTCCTACAATGAGCAGCTCTTC.

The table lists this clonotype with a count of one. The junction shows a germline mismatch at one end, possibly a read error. CDR3 in DNA: TGTGTCAGCAGCTTCGGCACGGATAATGATCAGTCCTTC. Protein: CVSSFGTDNDQSF. V is TRBV11-1 and J is TRBJ2-1; D is undetermined. The CDR3 totals 13 residues. In germline, CDR1 is SGHAT, CDR2 FQDESV (reference sequence).

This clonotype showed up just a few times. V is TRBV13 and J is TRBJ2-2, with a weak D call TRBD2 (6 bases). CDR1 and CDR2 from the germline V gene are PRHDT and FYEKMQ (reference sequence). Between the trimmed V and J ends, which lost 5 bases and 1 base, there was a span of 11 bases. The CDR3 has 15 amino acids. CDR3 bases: TGTGCCAGCAGCCCTCGGGGGTGGAACACCGGGGAGCTGTTTTTT. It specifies CASSPRGWNTGELFF. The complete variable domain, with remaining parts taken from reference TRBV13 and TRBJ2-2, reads AAGVIQSPRHLIKEKRETATLKCYPIPRHDTVYWYQQGPGQDPQFLISFYEKMQSDKGSIPDRFSAQQFSDYHSELNMSSLELGDSALYFCASSPRGWNTGELFFGEGSRLTVL.

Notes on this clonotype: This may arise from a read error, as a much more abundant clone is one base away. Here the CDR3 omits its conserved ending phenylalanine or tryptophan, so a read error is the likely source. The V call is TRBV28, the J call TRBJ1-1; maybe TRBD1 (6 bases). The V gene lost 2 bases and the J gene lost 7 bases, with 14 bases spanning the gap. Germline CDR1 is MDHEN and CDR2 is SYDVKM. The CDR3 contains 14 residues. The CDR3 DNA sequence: TGTGCCAGCAGTTTAAGTTCTCGGACAGTTGAAGCTTTCCTT. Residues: CASSLSSRTVEAFL.

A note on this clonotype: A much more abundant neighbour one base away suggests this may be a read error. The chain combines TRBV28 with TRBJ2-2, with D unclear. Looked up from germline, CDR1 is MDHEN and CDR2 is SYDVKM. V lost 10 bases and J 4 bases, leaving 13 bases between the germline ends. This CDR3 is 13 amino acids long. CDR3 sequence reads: CANQWAGTGELFF. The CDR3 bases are TGTGCCAACCAGTGGGCCGGCACCGGGGAGCTGTTTTTT.

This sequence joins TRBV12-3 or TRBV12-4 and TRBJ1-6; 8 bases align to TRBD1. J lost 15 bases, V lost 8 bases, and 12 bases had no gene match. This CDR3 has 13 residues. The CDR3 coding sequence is TGTGCCAGCCGGACAGGGTCTAATTCATTCCTCCACTTT. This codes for CASRTGSNSFLHF.

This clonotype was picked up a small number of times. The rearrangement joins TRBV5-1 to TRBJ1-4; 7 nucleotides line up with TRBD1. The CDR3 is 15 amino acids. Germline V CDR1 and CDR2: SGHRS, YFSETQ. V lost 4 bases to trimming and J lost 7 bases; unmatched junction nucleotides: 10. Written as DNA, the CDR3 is TGCGCCAGCAGCCCCAGCTTAGGGGGCCCTGAAAAACTGTTTTTT. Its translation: CASSPSLGGPEKLFF.

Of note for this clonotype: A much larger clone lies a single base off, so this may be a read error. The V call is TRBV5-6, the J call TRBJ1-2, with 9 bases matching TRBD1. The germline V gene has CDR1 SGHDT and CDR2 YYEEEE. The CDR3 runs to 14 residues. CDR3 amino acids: CANSWDRVNYGYTF. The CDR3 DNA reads TGCGCCAACAGCTGGGACAGGGTCAACTATGGCTACACCTTC.

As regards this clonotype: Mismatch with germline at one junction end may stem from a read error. In DNA, the CDR3 is TGTGCCTGGAGCTTCGAGGGACTCTCCACAGATACTCAGTATTTT. Translation: CAWSFEGLSTDTQYF. This sequence joins TRBV30 and TRBJ2-3; maybe TRBD2 (6 bases). This CDR3 has 15 amino acids. Germline-derived CDR1 and CDR2 are GTSNPN and SVGIG (reference sequence). Based on the CDR3 plus reference TRBV30 and TRBJ2-3, the full variable domain is SQTIHQWPATLVQPVGSPLSLECTVEGTSNPNLYWYRQAAGRGLQLLFYSVGIGQISSEVPQNLSASRPQDRQFILSSKKLLLSDSGFYLCAWSFEGLSTDTQYFGPGTRLTVL.

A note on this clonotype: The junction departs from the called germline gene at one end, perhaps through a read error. The CDR3 DNA sequence: TGTGCCAGCAGTCGGGACAGAACCAATCAGCCTCAGCATTTT. Translating gives CASSRDRTNQPQHF. The J gene is TRBJ1-5, the V gene TRBV6-6, with TRBD1 identical over 7 bases. CDR3 length: 14 residues. Germline values: CDR1 MNHNY, CDR2 SVGAGI (reference sequence).

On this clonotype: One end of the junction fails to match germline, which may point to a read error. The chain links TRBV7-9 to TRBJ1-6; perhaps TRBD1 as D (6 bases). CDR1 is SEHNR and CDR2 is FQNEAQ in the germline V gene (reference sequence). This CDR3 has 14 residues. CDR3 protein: CARRREGETSPLHF. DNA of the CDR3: TGTGCCAGAAGGAGAGAGGGGGAAACTTCACCCCTTCACTTT. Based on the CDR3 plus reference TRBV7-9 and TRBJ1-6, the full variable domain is DTGVSQNPRHKITKRGQNVTFRCDPISEHNRLYWYRQTLGQGPEFLTYFQNEAQLEKSRLLSDRFSAERPKGSFSTLEIQRTEQGDSAMYLCARRREGETSPLHFGNGTRLTVT.

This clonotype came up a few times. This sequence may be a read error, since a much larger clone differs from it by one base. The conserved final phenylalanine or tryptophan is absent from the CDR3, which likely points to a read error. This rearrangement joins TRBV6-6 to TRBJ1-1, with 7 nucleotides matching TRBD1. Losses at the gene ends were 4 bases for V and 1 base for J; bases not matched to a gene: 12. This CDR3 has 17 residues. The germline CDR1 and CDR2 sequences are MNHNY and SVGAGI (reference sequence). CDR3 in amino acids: CASSSSKGSGGNTEAFI. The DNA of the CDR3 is TGTGCCAGCAGTTCAAGTAAGGGGTCAGGGGGGAACACTGAAGCTTTCATT.

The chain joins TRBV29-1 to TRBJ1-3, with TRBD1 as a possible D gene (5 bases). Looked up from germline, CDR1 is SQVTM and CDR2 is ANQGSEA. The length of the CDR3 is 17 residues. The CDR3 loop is CSAQRGDRTGAGNTIYF. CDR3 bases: TGCAGTGCTCAAAGAGGAGACAGAACGGGAGCTGGAAACACCATATATTTT.

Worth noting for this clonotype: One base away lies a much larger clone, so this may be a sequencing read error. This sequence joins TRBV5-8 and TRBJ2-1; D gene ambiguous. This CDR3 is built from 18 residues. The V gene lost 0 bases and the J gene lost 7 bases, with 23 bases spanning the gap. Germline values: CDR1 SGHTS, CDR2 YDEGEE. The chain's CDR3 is CASSLGAASDSGKNEQFF. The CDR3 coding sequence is TGTGCCAGCAGCTTGGGGGCTGCGAGCGATTCGGGCAAGAATGAGCAGTTCTTC.

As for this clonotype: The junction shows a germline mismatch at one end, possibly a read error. CDR3 sequence reads: CASGLEHDSPLPF. CDR3 coding DNA: TGTGCTAGTGGTTTGGAACACGATTCACCCCTCCCCTTT. The V call is TRBV12-5, the J call TRBJ1-6; D ambiguous. Germline V gene sequence: CDR1 LGHNT, CDR2 FRNRAP. This CDR3 contains 13 residues. Together with reference TRBV12-5 and TRBJ1-6, the CDR3 gives the full variable domain: DARVTQTPRHKVTEMGQEVTMRCQPILGHNTVFWYRQTMMQGLELLAYFRNRAPLDDSGMPKDRFSAEMPDATLATLKIQPSEPRDSAVYFCASGLEHDSPLPFGNGTRLTVT.